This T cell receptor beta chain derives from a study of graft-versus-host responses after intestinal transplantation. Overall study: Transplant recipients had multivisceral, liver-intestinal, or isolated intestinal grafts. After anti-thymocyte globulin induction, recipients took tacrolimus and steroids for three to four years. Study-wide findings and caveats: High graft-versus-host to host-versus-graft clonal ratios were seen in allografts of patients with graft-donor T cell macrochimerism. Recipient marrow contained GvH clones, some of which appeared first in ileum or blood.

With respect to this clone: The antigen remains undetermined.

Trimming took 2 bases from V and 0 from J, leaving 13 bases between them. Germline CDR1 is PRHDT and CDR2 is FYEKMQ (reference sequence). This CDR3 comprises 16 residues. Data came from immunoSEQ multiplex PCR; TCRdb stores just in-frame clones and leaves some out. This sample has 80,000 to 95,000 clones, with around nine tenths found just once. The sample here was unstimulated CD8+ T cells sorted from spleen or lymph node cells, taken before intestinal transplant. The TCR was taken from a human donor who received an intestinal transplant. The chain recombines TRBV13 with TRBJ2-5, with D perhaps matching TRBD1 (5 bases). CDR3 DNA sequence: TGTGCCAGCAGCTTACGGAACAGGTCGTACCAAGAGACCCAGTACTTC. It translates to CASSLRNRSYQETQYF.